The T cell receptor beta chain described here comes from a study of cytomegalovirus exposure and HLA in healthy donors. The wider study: Of the donors genotyped, about 390 in all, around 76% fell in the Caucasian-associated ancestry cluster.

The PCR ran on 60 Vbeta and 13 Jbeta primers. Libraries were prepared by immunoSEQ multiplex PCR; TCRdb keeps only in-frame clonotypes and omits some of them. The table lists 120,000 or so clones, 80% of them singletons. The J segment lost 8 bases and the V segment lost 7 bases, leaving 18 bases of the junction unmatched. From germline, CDR1 is SGDLS and CDR2 YYNGEE. There are 16 residues in the CDR3. Sequenced: PBMCs. The clonotype was recovered from a young man in good health and CMV-seronegative. This chain connects TRBV9 to TRBJ2-1; 7 positions agree with TRBD2. The CDR3 spells CASAEGWWEGQDEQFF. CDR3 DNA: TGTGCCAGCGCGGAGGGGTGGTGGGAGGGCCAAGATGAGCAGTTCTTC.